This TCR beta chain was identified during a study of OX40 agonist ivuxolimab in advanced cancers. Background on the study: Ivuxolimab, which is an agonistic anti-OX40 (CD134) antibody, was administered to the patients. Three patients, one with hepatocellular carcinoma and two with cutaneous melanoma, responded partially. Findings and caveats of the study: The expanded peripheral T cells' antigen specificity was not determined. CD8+ T cells were the subset that, on average, had more expanded clones than CD4+.

Only in-frame clones appear in the TCRdb table, and some are missing; sequencing was by immunoSEQ multiplex PCR. The sample has about 15,000 clones, about three quarters seen once. This clone showed up just once. No antigen is known for it. The CDR3 totals 16 residues. Germline V lookup: CDR1 PRHDT, CDR2 FYEKMQ (reference sequence). J was trimmed by 8 bases and V by 5 bases; bases with no gene match: 14. This receptor was taken from an adult with an advanced solid tumor such as melanoma, head and neck, liver or kidney cancer. The chain employs TRBV13 and TRBJ2-1, with 8 bases fitting TRBD2. Material: CD4+ or CD8+ T cells sorted from blood, obtained in a trial of the OX40 agonist ivuxolimab. The CDR3 is CASSLSAEREIDEQFF. Here the CDR3 DNA reads TGTGCCAGCAGCCTCTCCGCCGAGCGGGAGATCGATGAGCAGTTCTTC.